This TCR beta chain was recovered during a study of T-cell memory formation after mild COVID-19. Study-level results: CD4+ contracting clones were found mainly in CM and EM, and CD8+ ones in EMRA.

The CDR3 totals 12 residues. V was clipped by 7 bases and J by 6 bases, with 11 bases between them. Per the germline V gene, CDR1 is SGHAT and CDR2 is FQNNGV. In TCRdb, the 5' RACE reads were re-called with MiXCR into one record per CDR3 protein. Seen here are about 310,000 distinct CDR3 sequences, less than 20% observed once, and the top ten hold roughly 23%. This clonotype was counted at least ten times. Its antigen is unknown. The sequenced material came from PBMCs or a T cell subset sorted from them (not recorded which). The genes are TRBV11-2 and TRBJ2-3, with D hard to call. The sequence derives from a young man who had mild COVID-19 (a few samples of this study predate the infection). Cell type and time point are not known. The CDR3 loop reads CASTWALDTQYF. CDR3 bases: TGTGCCAGCACATGGGCCTTGGATACGCAGTATTTT.